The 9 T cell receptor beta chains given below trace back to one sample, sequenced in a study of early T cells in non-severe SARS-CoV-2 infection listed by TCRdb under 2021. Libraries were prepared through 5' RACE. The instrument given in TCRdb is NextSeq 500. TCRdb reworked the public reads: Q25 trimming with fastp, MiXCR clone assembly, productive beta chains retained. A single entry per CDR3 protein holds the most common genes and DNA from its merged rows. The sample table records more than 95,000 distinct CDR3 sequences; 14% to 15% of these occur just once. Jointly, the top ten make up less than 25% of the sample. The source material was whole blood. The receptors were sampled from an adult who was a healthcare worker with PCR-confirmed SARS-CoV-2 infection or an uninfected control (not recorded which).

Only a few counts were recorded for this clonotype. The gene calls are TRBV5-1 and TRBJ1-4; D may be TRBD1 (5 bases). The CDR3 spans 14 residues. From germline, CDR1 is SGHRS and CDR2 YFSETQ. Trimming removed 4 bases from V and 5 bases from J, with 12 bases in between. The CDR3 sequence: CASSTGDSNEKLFF. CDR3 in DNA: TGCGCCAGCAGCACAGGAGACTCCAATGAAAAACTGTTTTTT.

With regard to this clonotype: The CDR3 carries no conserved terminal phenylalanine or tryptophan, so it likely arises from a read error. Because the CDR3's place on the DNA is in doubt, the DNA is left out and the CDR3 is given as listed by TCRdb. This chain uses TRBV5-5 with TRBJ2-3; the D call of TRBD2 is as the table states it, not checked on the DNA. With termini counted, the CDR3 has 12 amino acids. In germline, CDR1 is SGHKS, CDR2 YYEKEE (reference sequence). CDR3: CASSLETGPSYL.

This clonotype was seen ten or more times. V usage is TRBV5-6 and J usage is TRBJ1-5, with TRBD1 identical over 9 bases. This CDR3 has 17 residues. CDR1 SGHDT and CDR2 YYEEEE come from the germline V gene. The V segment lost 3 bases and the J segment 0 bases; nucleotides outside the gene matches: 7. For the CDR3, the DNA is TGTGCCAGCAGCTCGATGAAACAGGGGGCTAGCAATCAGCCCCAGCATTTT. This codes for CASSSMKQGASNQPQHF.

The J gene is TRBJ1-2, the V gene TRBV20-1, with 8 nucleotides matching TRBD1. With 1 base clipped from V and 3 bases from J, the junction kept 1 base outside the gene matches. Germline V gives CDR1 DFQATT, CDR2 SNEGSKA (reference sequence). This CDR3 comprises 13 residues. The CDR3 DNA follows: TGCAGTGCTAGAGGGACAGGGCACTATGGCTACACCTTC. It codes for CSARGTGHYGYTF.

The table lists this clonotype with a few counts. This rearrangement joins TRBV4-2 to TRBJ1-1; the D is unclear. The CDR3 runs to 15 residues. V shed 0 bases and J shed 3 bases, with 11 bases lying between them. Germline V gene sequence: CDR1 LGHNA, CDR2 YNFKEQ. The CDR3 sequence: CASSQEERHYTEAFF. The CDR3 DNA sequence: TGTGCCAGCAGCCAAGAAGAGAGACACTACACTGAAGCTTTCTTT.

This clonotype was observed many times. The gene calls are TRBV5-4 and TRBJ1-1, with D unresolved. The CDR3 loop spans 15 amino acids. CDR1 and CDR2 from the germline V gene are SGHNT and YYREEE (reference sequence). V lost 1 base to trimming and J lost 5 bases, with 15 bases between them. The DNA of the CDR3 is TGTGCCAGCAGCTTGTTTCTGGGTGGAGGGACTGAAGCTTTCTTT. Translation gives CASSLFLGGGTEAFF.

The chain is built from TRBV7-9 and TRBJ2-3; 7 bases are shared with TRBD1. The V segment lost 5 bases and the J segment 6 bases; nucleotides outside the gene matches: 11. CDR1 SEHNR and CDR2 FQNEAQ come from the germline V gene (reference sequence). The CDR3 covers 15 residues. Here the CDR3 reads CASSLRRGGWDTQYF. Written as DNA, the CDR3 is TGTGCCAGCAGCCTCCGGAGAGGGGGCTGGGATACGCAGTATTTT.

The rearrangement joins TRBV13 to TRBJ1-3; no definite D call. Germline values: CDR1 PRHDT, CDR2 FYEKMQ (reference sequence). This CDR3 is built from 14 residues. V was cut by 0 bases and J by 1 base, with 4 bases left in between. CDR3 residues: CASSLGASGNTIYF. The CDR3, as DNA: TGTGCCAGCAGCTTAGGAGCGTCTGGAAACACCATATATTTT.

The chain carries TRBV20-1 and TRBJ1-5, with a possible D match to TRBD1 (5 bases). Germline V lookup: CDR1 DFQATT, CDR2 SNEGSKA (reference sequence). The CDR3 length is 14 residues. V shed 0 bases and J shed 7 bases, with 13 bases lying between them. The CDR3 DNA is TGCAGTGCTAGAGAGGCCCAGGGAGGGCAGCCCCAGCATTTT. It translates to CSAREAQGGQPQHF.